This T cell receptor beta chain was sequenced for a study of cytomegalovirus exposure and HLA in healthy donors (dated 2017 in TCRdb). About the investigation overall: According to an earlier analysis of a few hundred of the donors, 150 million to 200 million T cells yielded 100 million or so unique TCR beta sequences and around 300 Gb of sequence data. Class I and class II HLA loci were covered by the typing at four-digit resolution. Roughly five DR-DQ haplotypes were handled as single units for association and clustering, since linkage in the cohort was strong. The study was designed to test whether signatures of past pathogen exposure could be identified by cataloging public T cell receptors. Around 330 gigabases of sequencing data and around 88 million unique TCR sequences made up an early release that covered under 750 HLA-typed donors. In a later genetic analysis, genome-wide SNP genotypes for about 55% of the roughly 700 donors were used, and that subset was treated as a discovery cohort. Among about 390 genotyped donors of the cohort, an average of about 240,000 unique TCR beta nucleotide sequences were sequenced per donor, approximately 20% of them non-productive. In an earlier analysis of a few hundred of the donors, high-throughput TCR beta sequencing was used to judge whether each TCR beta V gene segment behaved as functional or pseudogenic. A later analysis re-examined previously published TCR beta repertoires from 500 to 700 donors and added high-resolution HLA genotyping to investigate patterns of TCR occurrence. All discovery cohort repertoires had been generated using a single sequencing platform. The later analysis used no new phenotypic data to find candidate immune exposures, relying instead on TCR beta sequences and their occurrence across donors. Among the roughly 400 genotyped donors, around 81% belonged to the genetic ancestry cluster associated with self-reported Caucasian donors. The study combined high-throughput TCR immunosequencing, statistical association of individual TCRs with disease status, and machine learning to predict cytomegalovirus infection status. The study profiled the T cell repertoires of hundreds of subjects by immunosequencing and related them to cytomegalovirus serostatus. Typing coverage differed by locus: A, B, C, DRB1 and DQB1 were typed in about 629-640 donors, DQA1 in approximately 520, DPA1 in roughly 590, and DPB1 in approximately 450. Donor age, sex, ethnicity and CMV serostatus were collected together with the repertoire data. Along with the approximately 650-subject first cohort, a separate validation cohort of over a hundred different subjects was used. The full study reports these points: An association between a missense DCLRE1C variant and V-gene and J-gene trimming of TCR beta chains was found in a later genetic analysis and replicated in an independent cohort. Sequencing depth was assumed to be roughly uniform across donors in the presence/absence analyses, though that assumption may not hold. A cluster of highly shared sequence variants was judged likely to be a technical artifact of the sequencing pipeline. A few of the identified cytomegalovirus-associated TCR beta chains were confirmed in vitro to be specific for cytomegalovirus antigens. In an earlier analysis of 500 to 650 of the donors, most TCR beta V segments appeared in productive rearrangements about 90% or about 30% of the time, broadly matching IMGT annotations. In a later genetic analysis, fewer N-insertions in productive TCRs were reported among donors in an Asian-associated ancestry cluster than the roughly 640-donor mean. Strong co-occurrence of HLA alleles, especially DR and DQ, made assigning TCR associations to individual alleles difficult. Correlated functional status among segregating V segments might be attributable to linkage disequilibrium, but an unknown experimental factor could not be ruled out. In this cohort, only TCR beta chains were sequenced, and detectable features were limited by the absence of alpha or paired-chain data. According to a later analysis, parvovirus B19, influenza, CMV and Epstein-Barr virus appeared linked to several top co-occurrence clusters. Compared with equally common non-associated chains, HLA-associated TCR beta chains in a later analysis were more clonally expanded and had lower generation probabilities. A further reported finding was that TCR beta sequences accurately predicted the HLA-A and HLA-B alleles for most subjects in the first cohort. The classifier was reported to diagnose cytomegalovirus status with high specificity and sensitivity in both the original cohort and the validation cohort. Because HLA typing was unavailable for some donors at each locus, only the typed subset was used in association tests. A later analysis found that most CMV-associated TCR beta chains appeared HLA-restricted, with HLA associations seemingly driven largely by CMV exposure. The authors suggested that the approach could potentially be extended to other disease states and immunological phenotypes. The 87-base-pair reads could not distinguish some IMGT-functional V segments, including TRBV6-2 and TRBV6-3, so those segments were excluded. At a false discovery rate of 0.05, a later analysis linked 15,000 to 20,000 TCR beta sequences to specific HLA alleles. Most TCR sequences were seen in very few donors, while some public TCRs were found in many individuals. The only immune exposure information available for the cohort was CMV serostatus. A total of about 150 TCR beta chains were listed by the study as associated with cytomegalovirus. Because counts were too low, some 17 rarely observed V segments, including chromosome 9 orphons, were left out of the earlier analysis of a few hundred of the donors. In a later analysis, the rate of TCR association differed among HLA loci, with DRB1 alleles having the most associated TCRs and HLA-C alleles having the fewest.

Taken from the germline V gene, the CDR1 and CDR2 loops are ENHRY and SYGVKD. The CDR3 sequence holds 14 residues, the cysteine and phenylalanine included. Of all the DNA, just the CDR3 is kept, 42 bases in frame from base 1. V lost 6 bases and J lost 1 base; the stretch between them is 12 bases long. The receptor library was made with the immunoSEQ multiplex PCR assay. For the multiplex PCR, a mixture combining 60 forward primers for TCR Vbeta segments and 13 reverse primers for TCR Jbeta segments was used. A multiplex PCR assay on genomic DNA amplified the CDR3 region of rearranged TCR beta genes. On the Illumina HiSeq System, the amplified TCR beta libraries were sequenced as 87-base-pair reads. In the original analysis: Across the 500 to 700 repertoires, a later analysis counted approximately 75 million unique TCR beta chains, around 10 million of which were shared by at least two donors. To remove PCR and sequencing errors, raw reads were error-corrected and collapsed into unique sequences using a nearest-neighbor algorithm that merged closely related sequences. V, D and J gene segments were assigned by aligning CDR3 sequences to IMGT reference sequences. For a sequence to be retained, a match of at least six nucleotides was required to both a V gene segment and a J gene segment. Rearrangements were classified as productive when the CDR3 lacked stop codons and remained in frame with V and J, and all other rearrangements were classified as non-productive. Following IMGT convention, CDR3 was defined as the stretch from the second conserved V-encoded cysteine to the conserved J-encoded phenylalanine. Sequences without an unambiguous match to a single V gene segment were excluded from the earlier analysis of about 600 of the donors. An earlier analysis of 587 of the donors called V segments functional above 56.7% productive rearrangements and segregating when the between-donor standard deviation exceeded 5%. A statistical classification framework was built for diagnosing cytomegalovirus status from the catalog of TCR beta chain sequences. In a later analysis, TCR nucleotide sequences were compared against IMGT/GENE-DB human TR gene sequences so that V and J genes could be assigned. Using the TCRdist pipeline, a later analysis assigned CDR3 sequences along with most-parsimonious VDJ recombination scenarios. In a later analysis, each TCR beta chain was defined by its CDR3 amino acid sequence together with its V-gene family, and reads without a unique V-gene family were excluded. As a way to deal with suspected cross-contamination and a sequencing artifact, a later analysis dropped more than 500 nucleotide sequences that were highly shared and had low generation probability. In a later analysis, a clonal expansion index was calculated for each public chain from normalized within-repertoire ranks of inferred template counts. In a later analysis, generation probabilities were computed using a VDJ recombination model fitted to out-of-frame rearrangements, and the results were checked against IGoR. In a later analysis, TCR-TCR, TCR-HLA and TCR-CMV co-occurrence was scored with hypergeometric tests, and a repertoire-size bias correction was applied to TCR pairs. False discovery rates were estimated in a later analysis by permuting HLA or CMV assignments 20 times. In a later analysis, co-occurring TCRs were grouped using DBSCAN, and TCRdist sequence similarity was added for clustering within HLA-allele-positive subsets. Co-occurrence clustering excluded repertoires with fewer than 30,000 or more than 120,000 public chains, plus five with anomalous nucleotide sharing. The immuneACCESS repertoire file appears here via TCRdb, limited to in-frame rearrangements. These files lack a portion of the clones; in checked studies, under half of the deficit traces to unresolved V genes, and the cause of the others is not known. V and J calls plus clone size are reproduced from that table; the DNA served to infer D and trimming. This sample lists around 100,000 clones; roughly 85% were detected once. 5.8% of the sample is in the top ten clones.

The cohort consisted of 600 or so healthy bone marrow donors. All cohort members were sampled while nominally healthy, although unrecorded immune exposures were likely present. The donor tested CMV seropositive, placing the donor among the 250 to 300 seropositive members of the cohort. Every donor gave a peripheral blood sample, and the peripheral blood mononuclear cells from that sample were used for TCR beta sequencing. The Qiagen DNeasy Blood Extraction Kit was used to extract genomic DNA from the blood cell samples. With regard to this clone: What this receptor recognizes is not known. Within one base of it there is no much larger clone, and no base qualities were kept.

The sequenced sample was PBMCs. The TCR sequence derives from a man between 60 and 70 years old in good health and CMV-seropositive. The sequence is built from TRBV10-3 and TRBJ2-5; TRBD1 is possibly the D segment (5 matching bases). This receptor carries the CDR3 CAISPRTSQETQYF. The DNA reads as follows: TGTGCCATCAGCCCCCGGACATCCCAAGAGACCCAGTACTTC.